Following are 10 T cell receptor beta chains from one sample sequenced in a study of CD4+ T cells in melanoma. The assay was immunoSEQ multiplex PCR, and TCRdb's table has in-frame clones only and misses some. The top ten hold 20% to 25% of the sample, which has some 210 clones, around 75% seen once. Receptor source: a human donor with melanoma.

This clone was recorded once. This chain uses TRBV15 with TRBJ1-6, with 9 positions matching TRBD1. Germline-derived CDR1 and CDR2 are LNHNV and YYDKDF (reference sequence). Germline trimming cut 5 bases from V and 5 bases from J; bases unmatched to any gene: 4. The CDR3 length is 15 residues. This CDR3 is CATSLGDRDNSPLHF. In DNA form, the CDR3 reads TGTGCCACCAGCTTGGGGGACAGGGATAATTCACCCCTCCACTTT.

The J gene is TRBJ1-6, the V gene TRBV6-1; TRBD1 is a possible D gene (5 bases). Germline lookup yields CDR1 MNHNS and CDR2 SASEGT. The CDR3 contains 15 residues. Trimming removed 5 bases from V and 6 bases from J, with 14 bases in between. The CDR3 nucleotides read TGTGCCAGCAGTCCGGGGGGGGGAGGTAATTCACCCCTCCACTTT. This sequence encodes CASSPGGGGNSPLHF.

This clone turned up a few times. The rearrangement uses TRBV27 and TRBJ1-2, with 12 nucleotides matching TRBD1. With V trimmed by 3 bases and J by 8 bases, 10 bases remained unmatched. Germline V lookup: CDR1 MNHEY, CDR2 SMNVEV (reference sequence). CDR3 length equals 16 residues. CDR3 sequence reads: CASSLTRDRGLTGYTF. CDR3 sequence (DNA): TGTGCCAGCAGTTTGACCCGGGACAGGGGGCTAACAGGCTACACCTTC.

Note on this clone: The germline gene is not matched at one end of the junction; a read error may be the cause. This chain links TRBV7-9 with TRBJ2-6, with a weak D call TRBD1 (5 bases). From germline, CDR1 is SEHNR and CDR2 FQNEAQ (reference sequence). CDR3 length: 15 amino acids. CDR3 sequence: CASSPRVSGANVMTF. The DNA for the CDR3 is TGTGCCAGCAGCCCCCGGGTCTCTGGGGCCAACGTCATGACTTTC.

This chain joins TRBV6-9 and TRBJ2-1; D could derive from TRBD1 or TRBD2 (6 bases each). CDR1 and CDR2 (germline): MNHGY, SVAAGI. V was pared by 1 base and J by 5 bases, with 12 bases between. This CDR3 has 15 amino acids. CDR3 sequence reads: CASSYLGGLHNEQFF. The CDR3 DNA reads as TGTGCCAGCAGTTATTTGGGGGGCCTCCACAATGAGCAGTTCTTC.

The chain uses TRBV29-1 and TRBJ2-5, with unresolved D. The J call could be wrong; TRBJ2-7 is a better fit for the DNA end. There are 14 residues in the CDR3. Germline CDR1 reads SQVTM; CDR2 reads ANQGSEA. The CDR3 coding sequence is TGCAGCGCCTACACGGCAGGTCCCTCCTACGAGCAGTACTTC. This sequence encodes CSAYTAGPSYEQYF.

The chain employs TRBV5-1 and TRBJ1-4, with D possibly being TRBD1 (5 bases). Germline CDR1 is SGHRS and CDR2 is YFSETQ. Deletions cut 4 bases from V and 5 bases from J, with 12 bases between. The CDR3 has 14 residues. CDR3 nucleotides: TGCGCCAGCAGCGGCAGGGACTTAAATGAAAAACTGTTTTTT. Translation: CASSGRDLNEKLFF.

This chain links TRBV5-4 with TRBJ1-1, with D possibly TRBD1 on 5 matching bases. Trimming stripped 7 bases from V and 4 bases from J, with 23 bases between. The germline V gene has CDR1 SGHNT and CDR2 YYREEE (reference sequence). The CDR3 sequence is 16 residues long. The CDR3 reads CASGREGRAAFTEAFF. CDR3 sequence (DNA): TGTGCCAGCGGGCGGGAGGGCAGGGCGGCCTTCACTGAAGCTTTCTTT.

This clone occurred a few times. V gene TRBV6-5 combines with J gene TRBJ1-6, with D possibly TRBD1 on 5 matching bases. The length of the CDR3 is 15 residues. Germline CDR1 and CDR2: MNHEY and SVGAGI. V dropped 5 bases and J dropped 6 bases, with 14 bases sitting between them. This CDR3 reads CASSPGGGGNSPLHF. The CDR3 DNA is TGTGCCAGCAGTCCGGGGGGGGGAGGTAATTCACCCCTCCACTTT.

The chain couples TRBV28 to TRBJ2-7, with 7 bases matching TRBD1. The CDR3 totals 14 residues. From germline, CDR1 is MDHEN and CDR2 SYDVKM. With V trimmed by 7 bases and J by 1 base, 7 bases remained unmatched. CDR3 region: CASITRQGSYEQYF. The CDR3 nucleotides are TGTGCCAGCATCACTAGACAGGGATCCTACGAGCAGTACTTC.